This TCR beta chain originates from a study of blood T cell repertoires in COVID-19. The data were produced by immunoSEQ multiplex PCR, yet TCRdb's version contains in-frame clones alone and is incomplete. The repertoire holds roughly 100,000 clones, with roughly 80% as singletons. Unmatched junction bases numbered 5, after V lost 4 bases and J lost 2 bases. The CDR3 totals 16 residues. The germline gives CDR1 KGHSH, CDR2 LQKENI. The sequenced material came from peripheral blood. The TCR comes from a man in his 70s with active or convalescent COVID-19. The chain joins TRBV18 to TRBJ2-3; TRBD2 matches at 11 bases. The CDR3 nucleotides read TGTGCCAGCTCACTTAGCGGGAGGGCCTCCACAGATACGCAGTATTTT. It codes for CASSLSGRASTDTQYF.